The entry that follows covers one T cell receptor beta chain sequence. The repertoire was sequenced with immunoSEQ multiplex PCR; TCRdb's copy has only in-frame clones and lacks some. The table lists more than 300,000 clones, roughly nine tenths of them singletons, with 6.4% in the top ten. The germline V gene has CDR1 SGHTA and CDR2 FQGNSA. This CDR3 comprises 14 residues. V was shortened by 1 base and J by 4 bases, with 10 bases between the two germline ends. This sample stems from a study of Ad26.COV2.S vaccination and SARS-CoV-2 variants. At the level of the study: Enrollment placed the donor in the COV1001 Ad26.COV2.S trial arm. Each vaccinee took Ad26.COV2.S intramuscularly, once or twice 56 days apart.

Treatment defined: approximately 18 received Ad26.COV2.S at low or high dose, single or two shots; about five received placebo; per-sample allocation not given. Sample collection was performed on day 63 after the first vaccine or placebo injection. This chain joins TRBV7-2 and TRBJ1-2, with unresolved D. Here the sequenced sample was peripheral blood, taken in a trial of Ad26.COV2.S vaccine versus placebo. The receptor comes from a person aged 18-65 years who received the Ad26.COV2.S COVID-19 vaccine or a placebo. CDR3 DNA sequence: TGTGCCAGCAGCTTAGAGGTGATTCCCTATGGCTACACCTTC. This translates into CASSLEVIPYGYTF.